This T cell receptor (beta chain) comes out of a study of OX40 agonist ivuxolimab in advanced cancers. Study results and caveats: CD8+ T cells were the subset that, on average, had more expanded clones than CD4+. At doses 0.1 to 3.0 mg/kg, CD4+ and CD8+ clones expanded.

Germline assignment: CDR1 SGHAT and CDR2 FQNNGV. Trimming took 4 bases from V and 1 from J, leaving 10 bases between them. The CDR3 contains 14 residues. Here immunoSEQ multiplex PCR was the method, and the copy in TCRdb shows in-frame clones only, minus some. This sample yields 13,000 to 15,000 clones, of which about 86% are seen a single time; over 5.5% belongs to the top ten. Only a few counts were recorded for this clone. Antigen specificity is unknown. This specimen consisted of CD4+ or CD8+ T cells sorted from blood, obtained in a trial of the OX40 agonist ivuxolimab. This chain links TRBV11-2 with TRBJ1-1; D is ambiguous. The source is an adult with an advanced solid tumor such as melanoma, head and neck, liver or kidney cancer. CDR3 region: CASSSDPKNTEAFF. CDR3 sequence (DNA): TGTGCCAGCAGCTCCGACCCAAAGAACACTGAAGCTTTCTTT.